A single sample is the source of the 14 T cell receptor beta chains below, sequenced in a study of beta chain features in type 1 diabetes. Isolated RNA was reverse transcribed in full, so expressed TCRB transcripts were sequenced. This table comes from immunoSEQ multiplex PCR, and its TCRdb copy is limited to in-frame clones, with some not included. In the table there are 330,000 or so clones, 13% to 15% of which are singletons. The sequenced material came from central memory CD4+ T cells from blood. These TCRs come from a man under 40 in good health.

As for this clone: This CDR3 is also generated by other DNA sequences in the sample. This rearrangement joins TRBV7-9 to TRBJ1-1; D call uncertain. Per the germline V gene, CDR1 is SEHNR and CDR2 is FQNEAQ (reference sequence). The CDR3 is 14 amino acids. Between the trimmed V and J ends, which lost 1 base and 2 bases, there was a span of 8 bases. DNA of the CDR3: TGTGCCAGCAGCTTAGGTGGTAGTAACACTGAAGCTTTCTTT. It is translated as CASSLGGSNTEAFF.

Points on this clone: The same CDR3 arises from other DNA sequences in this sample as well. V usage is TRBV5-6 and J usage is TRBJ1-1; D uncertain. Trimming took off 0 bases at V and 5 bases at J, with 2 bases between the two ends. CDR3 length: 11 residues. In germline, CDR1 is SGHDT, CDR2 YYEEEE. The CDR3: CASSLGTEAFF. Here the CDR3 DNA reads TGTGCCAGCAGCTTGGGAACTGAAGCTTTCTTT.

This clone occurred a few times. The rearrangement joins TRBV7-9 to TRBJ2-3; D is uncertain. V shed 5 bases and J shed 3 bases, with 9 bases lying between them. The CDR3 is made up of 13 amino acids. Germline V CDR1 and CDR2: SEHNR, FQNEAQ (reference sequence). CDR3 protein: CASSPQVTDTQYF. The CDR3 nucleotides are TGTGCCAGCAGCCCTCAGGTGACAGATACGCAGTATTTT.

The CDR3, as DNA: TGCGCCAGCAGCTTGGTGGCTAGCAGAGAGCAGTTCTTC. Protein: CASSLVASREQFF. This chain uses TRBV5-1 with TRBJ2-1; D is possibly TRBD2 (5 bases). The CDR3 is 13 residues long. Per the germline V gene, CDR1 is SGHRS and CDR2 is YFSETQ. V gave up 0 bases and J gave up 10 bases, with 11 bases separating them.

The chain recombines TRBV5-1 with TRBJ2-7; a possible D gene is TRBD1 (6 bases). With 5 bases removed from V and 1 base from J, the gap between germline ends came to 10 bases. Per the germline V gene, CDR1 is SGHRS and CDR2 is YFSETQ. CDR3 length: 13 amino acids. The CDR3 loop is CASRTGSSYEQYF. CDR3 bases: TGCGCCAGCAGGACAGGTTCTTCCTACGAGCAGTACTTC.

In this sample, this clone turned up many times. The gene calls are TRBV4-1 and TRBJ2-7; 9 bases line up with TRBD1. The germline V gene encodes CDR1 MGHRA and CDR2 YSYEKL. There are 16 residues in the CDR3. V lost 3 bases to trimming and J lost 3 bases; unmatched junction nucleotides: 9. CDR3 nucleotides: TGCGCCAGCAGCCAGGGGATGGACAGGGGATTCTACGAGCAGTACTTC. It is translated as CASSQGMDRGFYEQYF.

The table lists this clone with a few counts. The V gene is TRBV7-8, the J gene TRBJ2-5; D might be TRBD2 (5 bases). V lost 6 bases and J 7 bases, leaving 15 bases between the germline ends. This CDR3 is built from 13 residues. CDR1 is SGHVS, CDR2 FQNEAQ, per germline. CDR3 sequence reads: CASSSRTGGTQYF. The DNA of the CDR3 is TGTGCCAGCAGTTCACGGACCGGAGGGACCCAGTACTTC.

This clone occurred a few times. The CDR3 nucleotides read TGTGCCAGCAGCCTTAGGGGGGCGATCTCTGGGGCCAACGTCCTGACTTTC. Encoded protein: CASSLRGAISGANVLTF. The chain combines TRBV7-2 with TRBJ2-6; either TRBD1 or TRBD2 may supply D (6 bases each). Germline V lookup: CDR1 SGHTA, CDR2 FQGNSA. Trimming pared 5 bases from V and 0 bases from J, leaving 14 bases between. The CDR3 has 17 amino acids.

This clone was seen only a few times. The CDR3 loop reads CASSFSTSGGHNEQFF. CDR3 in DNA: TGTGCCAGCAGCTTTTCTACTAGCGGGGGGCACAATGAGCAGTTCTTC. This rearrangement joins TRBV7-2 to TRBJ2-1; 12 bases align to TRBD2. V dropped 3 bases and J dropped 5; count of bases not matched to a gene: 5. The CDR3 contains 16 residues. Germline CDR1 SGHTA, CDR2 FQGNSA. The whole variable domain, remainder taken from reference TRBV7-2 and TRBJ2-1, is GAGVSQSPSNKVTEKGKDVELRCDPISGHTALYWYRQSLGQGLEFLIYFQGNSAPDKSGLPSDRFSAERTGGSVSTLTIQRTQQEDSAVYLCASSFSTSGGHNEQFFGPGTRLTVL.

The chain links TRBV5-4 to TRBJ1-3; D is unresolved. CDR3 length equals 12 residues. In germline, CDR1 is SGHNT, CDR2 YYREEE (reference sequence). The CDR3 sequence is CAAGDAGNTIYF. The DNA of the CDR3 is TGTGCAGCGGGCGACGCCGGAAACACCATATATTTT.

This clone was counted between two and nine times. The V call is TRBV5-6, the J call TRBJ1-5; the match to TRBD1 covers 7 bases. The CDR3 is 14 residues long. The germline CDR1 and CDR2 sequences are SGHDT and YYEEEE. J was trimmed by 5 bases and V by 4 bases; bases with no gene match: 6. For the CDR3, the DNA is TGTGCCAGCAGCCGACAGGGCCCGTATCAGCCCCAGCATTTT. Its protein product is CASSRQGPYQPQHF.

The rearrangement uses TRBV5-5 and TRBJ2-5; D remains ambiguous. Germline values: CDR1 SGHKS, CDR2 YYEKEE (reference sequence). Between the trimmed V and J ends, which lost 1 base and 2 bases, there was a span of 6 bases. CDR3 length equals 13 residues. The CDR3 region is CASSLSEQETQYF. CDR3 nucleotide sequence: TGTGCCAGCAGCTTGTCAGAACAAGAGACCCAGTACTTC.

This clone was seen more than once but under ten times. The chain has TRBV11-2 and TRBJ2-3; D uncertain. Germline V lookup: CDR1 SGHAT, CDR2 FQNNGV. V was cut by 5 bases and J by 4 bases, with 10 bases left in between. This CDR3 contains 13 residues. The CDR3 is CASSTTFADTQYF. DNA for the CDR3: TGTGCCAGCAGCACGACGTTTGCAGATACGCAGTATTTT.

The table lists this clone with a few counts. CDR3 DNA: TGCGCCAGCAGCCAAGAGGCGCGGGGGGGCCACAATGAGCAGTTCTTC. Amino acids: CASSQEARGGHNEQFF. V gene TRBV4-3 combines with J gene TRBJ2-1; 9 bases map to TRBD2. Germline V gene lookup returns CDR1 LGHNA and CDR2 YSLEER. The CDR3 extends over 16 amino acids. With V trimmed by 0 bases and J by 5 bases, 5 bases remained unmatched.